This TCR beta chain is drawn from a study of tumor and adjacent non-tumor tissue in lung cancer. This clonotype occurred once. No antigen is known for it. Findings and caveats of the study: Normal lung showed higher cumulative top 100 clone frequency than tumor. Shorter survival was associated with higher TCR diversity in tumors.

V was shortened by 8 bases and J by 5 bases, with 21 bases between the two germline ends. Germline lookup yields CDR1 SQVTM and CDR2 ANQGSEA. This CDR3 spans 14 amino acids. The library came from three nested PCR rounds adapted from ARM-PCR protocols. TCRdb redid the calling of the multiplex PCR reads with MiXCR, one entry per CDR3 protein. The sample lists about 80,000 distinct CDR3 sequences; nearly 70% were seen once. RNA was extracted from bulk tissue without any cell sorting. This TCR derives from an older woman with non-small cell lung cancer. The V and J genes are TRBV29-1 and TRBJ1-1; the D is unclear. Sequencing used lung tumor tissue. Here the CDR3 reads CSIEDGRKGTEAFF. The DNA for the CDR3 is TGCAGCATCGAAGATGGCAGGAAGGGAACTGAAGCTTTCTTT.